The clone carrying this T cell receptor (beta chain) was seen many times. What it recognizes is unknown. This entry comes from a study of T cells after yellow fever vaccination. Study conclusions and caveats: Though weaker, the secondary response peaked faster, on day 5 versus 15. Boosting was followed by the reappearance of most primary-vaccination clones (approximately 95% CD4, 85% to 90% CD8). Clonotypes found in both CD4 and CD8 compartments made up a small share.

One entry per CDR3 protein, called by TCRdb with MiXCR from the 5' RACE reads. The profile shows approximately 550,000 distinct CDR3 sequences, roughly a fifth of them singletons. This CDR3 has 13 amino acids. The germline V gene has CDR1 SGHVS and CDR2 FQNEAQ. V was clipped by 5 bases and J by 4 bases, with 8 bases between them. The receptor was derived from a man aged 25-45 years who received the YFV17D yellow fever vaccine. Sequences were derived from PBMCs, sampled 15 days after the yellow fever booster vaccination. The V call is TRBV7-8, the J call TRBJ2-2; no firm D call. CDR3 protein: CASSQEVTGELFF. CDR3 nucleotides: TGTGCCAGCAGCCAGGAAGTCACCGGGGAGCTGTTTTTT.